The clone carrying this T cell receptor (beta chain) appeared once. The data belong to a study of control samples from healthy donors and cancer patients. The CDR3 covers 15 residues. The germline gives CDR1 MNHEY, CDR2 SVGAGI. The V segment lost 5 bases and the J segment 5 bases; nucleotides outside the gene matches: 9. TCRdb's table, derived via immunoSEQ multiplex PCR, lists solely in-frame clones and lacks some. The data show 40,000 to 45,000 clones, with around 75% seen just once and approximately 17% held by the top ten. This chain links TRBV6-5 with TRBJ1-1, with 9 bases fitting TRBD1. Sequenced input: formalin-fixed, paraffin-embedded tissue. This TCR derives from a male donor with melanoma. The CDR3 DNA reads TGTGCCAGCAGTCGAATGACAGGGGGATGGACTGAAGCTTTCTTT. Translating gives CASSRMTGGWTEAFF.